The 2 T cell receptor beta chains given below trace back to one sample, sequenced in a study of T-cell memory formation after mild COVID-19. TCRdb recomputed calls from the 5' RACE reads with MiXCR, one row per CDR3 protein. The table lists about 470,000 distinct CDR3 sequences, about 23% of them singletons. The sequenced sample consisted of PBMCs or a T cell subset sorted from them (not recorded which). These receptors were collected from an adult woman who had mild COVID-19 (a few samples of this study predate the infection). Cell type and time point are not known.

The chain links TRBV27 to TRBJ2-1; 13 positions agree with TRBD2. CDR3 length equals 17 residues. The germline CDR1 and CDR2 sequences are MNHEY and SMNVEV (reference sequence). J lost 2 bases, V lost 2 bases, and 3 bases had no gene match. The CDR3 spells CASSLVGTSGTYNEQFF. CDR3 DNA: TGTGCCAGCAGTTTAGTTGGGACTAGCGGGACCTACAATGAGCAGTTCTTC.

The rearrangement uses TRBV7-2 and TRBJ1-3; possibly TRBD1 for D (5 bases). The CDR3 spans 15 residues. Germline CDR1 is SGHTA and CDR2 is FQGNSA. The V end lost 5 bases, the J end lost 16 bases, and 27 bases lay between the germline ends. CDR3 bases: TGTGCCAGCAGCCCCCAGCCCGACAGCTCTGGAAACACCTATTTT. Encoded protein: CASSPQPDSSGNTYF.